Here is one TCR beta chain with its context. The CDR3 has 20 residues. Germline CDR1 is LGHNA and CDR2 is YNFKEQ. The J segment lost 0 bases and the V segment lost 5 bases, leaving 12 bases of the junction unmatched. Assay used: immunoSEQ multiplex PCR; TCRdb lists only in-frame clones, some missing. The sample contains about 370,000 clones, approximately 88% of which appear only once. The source of the sample is a study of blood T cell repertoires in COVID-19. Study in general: In each case, the material was cDNA or gDNA derived from T cells, B-cell-depleted T cells, or PBMCs.

The source material was peripheral blood. This chain joins TRBV4-2 and TRBJ2-3; 15 positions agree with TRBD2. The receptor's source is a woman between 25 and 40 years old with COVID-19, enrolled during active disease. The CDR3 protein is CASSSVGRTSGGASTDTQYF. The CDR3 DNA is TGTGCCAGCAGCAGTGTCGGGCGGACTAGCGGGGGGGCTAGCACAGATACGCAGTATTTT.